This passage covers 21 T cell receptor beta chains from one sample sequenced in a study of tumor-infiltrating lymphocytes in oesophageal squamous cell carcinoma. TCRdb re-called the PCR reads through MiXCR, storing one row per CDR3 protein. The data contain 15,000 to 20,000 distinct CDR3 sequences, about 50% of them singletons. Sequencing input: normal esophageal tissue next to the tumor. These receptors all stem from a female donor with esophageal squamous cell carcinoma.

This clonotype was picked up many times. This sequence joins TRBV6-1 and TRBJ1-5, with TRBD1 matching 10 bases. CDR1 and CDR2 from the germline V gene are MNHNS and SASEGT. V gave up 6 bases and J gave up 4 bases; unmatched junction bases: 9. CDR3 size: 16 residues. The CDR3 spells CASSLTDRGPNQPQHF. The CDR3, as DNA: TGTGCCAGCAGCCTAACCGACAGGGGGCCTAATCAGCCCCAGCATTTT.

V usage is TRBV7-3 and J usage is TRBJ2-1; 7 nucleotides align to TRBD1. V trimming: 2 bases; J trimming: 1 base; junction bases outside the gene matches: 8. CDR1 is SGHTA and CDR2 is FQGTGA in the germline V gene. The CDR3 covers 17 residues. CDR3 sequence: CASSLRGQVASYNEQFF. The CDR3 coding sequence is TGTGCCAGCAGCTTACGCGGACAGGTAGCATCCTACAATGAGCAGTTCTTC.

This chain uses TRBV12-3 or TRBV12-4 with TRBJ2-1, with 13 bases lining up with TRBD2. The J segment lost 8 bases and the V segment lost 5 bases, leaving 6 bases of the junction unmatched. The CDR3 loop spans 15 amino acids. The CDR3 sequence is CASSHRTSGGHEQFF. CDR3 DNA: TGTGCCAGCAGTCACCGGACTAGCGGGGGTCATGAGCAGTTCTTC.

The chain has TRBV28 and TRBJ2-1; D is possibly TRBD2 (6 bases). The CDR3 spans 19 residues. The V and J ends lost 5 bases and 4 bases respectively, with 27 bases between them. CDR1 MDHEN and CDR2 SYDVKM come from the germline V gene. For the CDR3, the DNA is TGTGCCAGCAGTCCCGATTTCTGGGGAGGTCTAGCAACATACAATGAGCAGTTCTTC. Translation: CASSPDFWGGLATYNEQFF.

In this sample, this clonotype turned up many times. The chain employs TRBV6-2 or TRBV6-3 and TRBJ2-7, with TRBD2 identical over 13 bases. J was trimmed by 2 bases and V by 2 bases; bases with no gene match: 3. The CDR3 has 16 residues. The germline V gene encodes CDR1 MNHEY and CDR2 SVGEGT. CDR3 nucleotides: TGTGCCAGCAGTTACCGGGGACTAGCGGGAACCTACGAGCAGTACTTC. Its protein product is CASSYRGLAGTYEQYF.

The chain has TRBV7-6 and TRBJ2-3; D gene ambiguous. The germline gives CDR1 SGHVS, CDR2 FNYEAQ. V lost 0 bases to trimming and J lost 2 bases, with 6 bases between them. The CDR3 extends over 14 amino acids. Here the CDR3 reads CASSLAHTTDTQYF. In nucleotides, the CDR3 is TGTGCCAGCAGCTTAGCGCACACCACAGATACGCAGTATTTT.

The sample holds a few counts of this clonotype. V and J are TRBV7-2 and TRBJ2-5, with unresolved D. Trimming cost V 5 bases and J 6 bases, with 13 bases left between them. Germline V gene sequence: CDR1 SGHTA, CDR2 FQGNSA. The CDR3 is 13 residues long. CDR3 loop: CASSPPVSQTQYF. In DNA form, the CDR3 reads TGTGCCAGCAGCCCCCCAGTTTCGCAGACCCAGTACTTC.

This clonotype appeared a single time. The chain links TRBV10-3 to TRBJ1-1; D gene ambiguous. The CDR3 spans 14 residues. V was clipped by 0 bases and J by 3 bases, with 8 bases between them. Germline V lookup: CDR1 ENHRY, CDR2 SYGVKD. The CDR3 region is CAISESMRDTEAFF. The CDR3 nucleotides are TGTGCCATCAGTGAGTCGATGAGAGACACTGAAGCTTTCTTT.

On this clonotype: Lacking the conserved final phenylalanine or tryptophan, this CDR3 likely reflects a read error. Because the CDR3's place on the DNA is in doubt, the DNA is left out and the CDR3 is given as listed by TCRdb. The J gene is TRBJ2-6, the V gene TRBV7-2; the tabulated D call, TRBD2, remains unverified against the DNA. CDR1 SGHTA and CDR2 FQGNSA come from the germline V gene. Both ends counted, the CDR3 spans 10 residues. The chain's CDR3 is CASTILAGGV.

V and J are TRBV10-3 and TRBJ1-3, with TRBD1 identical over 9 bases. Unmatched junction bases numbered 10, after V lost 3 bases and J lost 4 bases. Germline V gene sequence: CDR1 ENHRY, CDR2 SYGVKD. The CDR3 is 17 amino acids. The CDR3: CAISDRTGERSGNTIYF. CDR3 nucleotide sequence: TGTGCCATCAGTGATCGGACAGGGGAACGATCCGGAAACACCATATATTTT.

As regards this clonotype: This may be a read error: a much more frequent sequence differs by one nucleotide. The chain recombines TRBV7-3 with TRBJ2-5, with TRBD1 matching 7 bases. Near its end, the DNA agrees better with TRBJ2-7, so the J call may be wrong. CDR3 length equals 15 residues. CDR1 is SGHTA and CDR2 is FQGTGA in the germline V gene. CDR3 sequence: CASSLTPGTAYEQYF. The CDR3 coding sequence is TGTGCCAGCAGCCTGACTCCCGGGACAGCCTACGAGCAGTACTTC.

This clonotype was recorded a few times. CDR3 nucleotide sequence: TGTGCCAGCAGCTCTGCGGGAGGTGGGGAGCTGTTTTTT. Translation: CASSSAGGGELFF. V usage is TRBV7-3 and J usage is TRBJ2-2, with 8 bases matching TRBD2. The CDR3 sequence is 13 residues long. Germline loops: CDR1 SGHTA, CDR2 FQGTGA. Trimming took 4 bases from V and 8 from J; bases not matched to a gene: 3. The full variable domain, with the rest looked up from reference TRBV7-3 and TRBJ2-2, is GAGVSQTPSNKVTEKGKYVELRCDPISGHTALYWYRQSLGQGPEFLIYFQGTGAADDSGLPNDRFFAVRPEGSVSTLKIQRTERGDSAVYLCASSSAGGGELFFGEGSRLTVL.

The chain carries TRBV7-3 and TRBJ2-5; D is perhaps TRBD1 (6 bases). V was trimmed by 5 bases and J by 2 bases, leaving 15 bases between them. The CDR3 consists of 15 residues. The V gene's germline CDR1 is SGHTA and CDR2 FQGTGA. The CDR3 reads CASSLSGDRQETQYF. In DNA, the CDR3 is TGTGCCAGCAGCCTTTCAGGGGATAGGCAAGAGACCCAGTACTTC.

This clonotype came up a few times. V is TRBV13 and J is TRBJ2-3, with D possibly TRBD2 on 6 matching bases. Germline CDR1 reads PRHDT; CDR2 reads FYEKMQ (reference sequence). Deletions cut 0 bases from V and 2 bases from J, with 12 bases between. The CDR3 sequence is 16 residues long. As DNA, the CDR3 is TGTGCCAGCAGCTTAGGGACTAGTAAGTTCACAGATACGCAGTATTTT. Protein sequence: CASSLGTSKFTDTQYF.

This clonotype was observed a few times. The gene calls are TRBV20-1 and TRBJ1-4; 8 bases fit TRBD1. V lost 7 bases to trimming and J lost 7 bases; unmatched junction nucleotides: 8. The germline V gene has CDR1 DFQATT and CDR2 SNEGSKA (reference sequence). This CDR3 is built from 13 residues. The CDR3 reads CSVQGARSEKLFF. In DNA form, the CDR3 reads TGCAGTGTCCAGGGGGCGAGGAGTGAAAAACTGTTTTTT.

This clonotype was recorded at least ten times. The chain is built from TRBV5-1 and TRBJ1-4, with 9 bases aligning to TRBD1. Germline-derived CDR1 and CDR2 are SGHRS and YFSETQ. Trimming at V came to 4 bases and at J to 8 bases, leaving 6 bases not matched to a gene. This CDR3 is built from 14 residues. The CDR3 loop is CASSTDRGGEKLFF. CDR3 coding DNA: TGCGCCAGCAGCACAGACAGGGGGGGAGAAAAACTGTTTTTT.

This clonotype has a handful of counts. Here the CDR3 DNA reads TGTGCCAGCAGCCAACAGGGGGCGGGTGAGACCCAGTACTTC. Amino acid sequence: CASSQQGAGETQYF. V gene TRBV5-4 combines with J gene TRBJ2-5, with TRBD1 identical over 9 bases. Trimming cost V 4 bases and J 5 bases; bases outside gene matches: 6. The CDR3 has 14 residues. Germline assignment: CDR1 SGHNT and CDR2 YYREEE (reference sequence). Full variable domain (outside the CDR3, taken from reference TRBV5-4 and TRBJ2-5): ETGVTQSPTHLIKTRGQQVTLRCSSQSGHNTVSWYQQALGQGPQFIFQYYREEENGRGNFPPRFSGLQFPNYSSELNVNALELDDSALYLCASSQQGAGETQYFGPGTRLLVL.

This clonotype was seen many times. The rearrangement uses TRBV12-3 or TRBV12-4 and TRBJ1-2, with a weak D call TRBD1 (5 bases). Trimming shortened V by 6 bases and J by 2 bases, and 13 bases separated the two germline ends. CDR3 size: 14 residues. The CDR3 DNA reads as TGTGCCAGCAGCCACCCGGGACGAAACTATGGCTACACCTTC. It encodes CASSHPGRNYGYTF.

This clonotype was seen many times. Here the CDR3 reads CASGDSYEQYF. The CDR3 DNA is TGTGCCAGCGGGGACTCCTACGAGCAGTACTTC. The rearrangement joins TRBV25-1 to TRBJ2-7, with D unclear. Trimming took 8 bases from V and 0 from J, leaving 5 bases between them. The CDR3 is 11 amino acids. Germline V gives CDR1 MGHDK, CDR2 SYGVNS.

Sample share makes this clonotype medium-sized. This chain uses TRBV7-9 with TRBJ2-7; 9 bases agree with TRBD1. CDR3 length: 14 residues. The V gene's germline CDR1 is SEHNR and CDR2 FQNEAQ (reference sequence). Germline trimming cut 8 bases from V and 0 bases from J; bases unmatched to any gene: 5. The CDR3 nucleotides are TGTGCCAGCTTTTCGACAGGGGGCTCCTACGAGCAGTACTTC. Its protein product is CASFSTGGSYEQYF.

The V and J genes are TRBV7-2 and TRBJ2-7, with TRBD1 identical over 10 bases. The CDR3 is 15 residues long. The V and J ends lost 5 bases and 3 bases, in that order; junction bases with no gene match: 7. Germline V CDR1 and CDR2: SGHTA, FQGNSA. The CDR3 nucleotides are TGTGCCAGCAGCCTTGGGACAGGGGCGTTCTACGAGCAGTACTTC. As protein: CASSLGTGAFYEQYF.